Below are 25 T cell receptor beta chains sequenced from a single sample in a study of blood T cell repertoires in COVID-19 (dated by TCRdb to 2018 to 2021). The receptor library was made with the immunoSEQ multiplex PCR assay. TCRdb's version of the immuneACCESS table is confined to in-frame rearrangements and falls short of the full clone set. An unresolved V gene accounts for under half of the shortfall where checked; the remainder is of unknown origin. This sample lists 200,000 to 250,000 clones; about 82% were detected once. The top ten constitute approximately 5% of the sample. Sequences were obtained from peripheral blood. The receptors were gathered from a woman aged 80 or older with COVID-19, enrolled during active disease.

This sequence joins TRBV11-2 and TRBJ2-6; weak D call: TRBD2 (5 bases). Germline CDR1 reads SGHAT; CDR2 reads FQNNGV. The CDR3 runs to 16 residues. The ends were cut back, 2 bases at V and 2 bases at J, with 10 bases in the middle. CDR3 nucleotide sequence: TGTGCCAGCAGCTTACTGAGAGGGCCTGGGGCCAACGTCCTGACTTTC. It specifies CASSLLRGPGANVLTF. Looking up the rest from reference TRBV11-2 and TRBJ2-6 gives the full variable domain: EAGVAQSPRYKIIEKRQSVAFWCNPISGHATLYWYQQILGQGPKLLIQFQNNGVVDDSQLPKDRFSAERLKGVDSTLKIQPAKLEDSAVYLCASSLLRGPGANVLTFGAGSRLTVL.

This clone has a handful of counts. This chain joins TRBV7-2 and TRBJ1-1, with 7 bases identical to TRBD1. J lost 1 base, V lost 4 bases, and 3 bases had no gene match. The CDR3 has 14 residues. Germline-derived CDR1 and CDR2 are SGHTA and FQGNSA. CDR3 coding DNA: TGTGCCAGCAGCTCCAGGACAGGGAACACTGAAGCTTTCTTT. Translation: CASSSRTGNTEAFF.

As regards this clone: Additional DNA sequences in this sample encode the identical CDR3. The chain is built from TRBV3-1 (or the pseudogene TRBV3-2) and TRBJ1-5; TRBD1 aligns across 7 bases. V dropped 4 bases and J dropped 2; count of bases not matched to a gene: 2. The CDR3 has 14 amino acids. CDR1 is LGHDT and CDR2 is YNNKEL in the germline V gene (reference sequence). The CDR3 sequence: CASSRGQGNQPQHF. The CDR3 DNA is TGTGCCAGCAGCCGAGGACAGGGCAATCAGCCCCAGCATTTT.

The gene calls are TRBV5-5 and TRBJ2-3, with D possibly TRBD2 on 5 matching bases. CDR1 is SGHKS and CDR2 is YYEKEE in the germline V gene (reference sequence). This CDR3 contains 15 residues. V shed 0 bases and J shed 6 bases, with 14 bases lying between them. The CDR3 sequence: CASSLDSPSLDTQYF. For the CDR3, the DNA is TGTGCCAGCAGCTTGGATTCTCCTAGCTTGGATACGCAGTATTTT. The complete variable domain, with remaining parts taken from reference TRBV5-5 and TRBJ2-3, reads DAGVTQSPTHLIKTRGQQVTLRCSPISGHKSVSWYQQVLGQGPQFIFQYYEKEERGRGNFPDRFSARQFPNYSSELNVNALLLGDSALYLCASSLDSPSLDTQYFGPGTRLTVL.

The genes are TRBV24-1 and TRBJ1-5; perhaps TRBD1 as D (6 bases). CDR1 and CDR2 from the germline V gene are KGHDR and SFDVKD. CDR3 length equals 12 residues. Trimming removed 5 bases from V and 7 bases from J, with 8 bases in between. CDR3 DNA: TGTGCCACCAGTGTGGGGGCCCAGCCCCAGCATTTT. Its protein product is CATSVGAQPQHF.

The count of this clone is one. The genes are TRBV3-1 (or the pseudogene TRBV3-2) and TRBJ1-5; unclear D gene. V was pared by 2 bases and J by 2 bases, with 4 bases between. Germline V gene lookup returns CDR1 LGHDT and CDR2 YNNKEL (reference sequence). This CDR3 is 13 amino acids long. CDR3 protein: CASSQSGNQPQHF. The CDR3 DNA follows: TGTGCCAGCAGCCAATCGGGCAATCAGCCCCAGCATTTT.

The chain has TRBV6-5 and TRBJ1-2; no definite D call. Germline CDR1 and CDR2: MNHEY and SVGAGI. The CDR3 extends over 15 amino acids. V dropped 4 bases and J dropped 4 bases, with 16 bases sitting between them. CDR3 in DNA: TGTGCCAGCAGTTCCTTGGTAGGAGGACTCTATGGCTACACCTTC. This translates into CASSSLVGGLYGYTF.

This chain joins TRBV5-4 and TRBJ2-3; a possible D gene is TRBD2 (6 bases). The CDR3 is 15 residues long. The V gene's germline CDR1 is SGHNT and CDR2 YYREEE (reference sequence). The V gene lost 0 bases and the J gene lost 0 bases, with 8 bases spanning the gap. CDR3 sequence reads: CASSLGGESTDTQYF. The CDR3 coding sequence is TGTGCCAGCAGCTTGGGCGGGGAGAGCACAGATACGCAGTATTTT.

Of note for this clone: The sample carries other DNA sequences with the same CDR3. In DNA, the CDR3 is TGTGCCAGCAGCTCCTCCGGGACAGGAAACTATGGCTACACCTTC. Its translation: CASSSSGTGNYGYTF. The rearrangement joins TRBV6-5 to TRBJ1-2, with 8 positions matching TRBD1. The ends lost 6 bases at V and 2 bases at J; junction bases unmatched: 8. The CDR3 length is 15 residues. Germline V lookup: CDR1 MNHEY, CDR2 SVGAGI.

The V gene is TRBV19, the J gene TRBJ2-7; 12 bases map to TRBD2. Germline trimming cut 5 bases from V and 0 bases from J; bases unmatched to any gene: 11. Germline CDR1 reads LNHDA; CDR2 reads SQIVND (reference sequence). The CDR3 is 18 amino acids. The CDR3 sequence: CASSSKTSGGSNSYEQYF. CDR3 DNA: TGTGCCAGTAGTTCGAAGACTAGCGGGGGCTCAAACTCCTACGAGCAGTACTTC.

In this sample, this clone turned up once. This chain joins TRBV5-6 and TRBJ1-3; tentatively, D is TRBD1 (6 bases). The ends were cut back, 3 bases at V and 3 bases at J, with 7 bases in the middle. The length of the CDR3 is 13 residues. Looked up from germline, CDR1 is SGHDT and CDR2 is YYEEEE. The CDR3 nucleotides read TGTGCCAGCAGCTGGACAGTTGGAAACACCATATATTTT. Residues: CASSWTVGNTIYF.

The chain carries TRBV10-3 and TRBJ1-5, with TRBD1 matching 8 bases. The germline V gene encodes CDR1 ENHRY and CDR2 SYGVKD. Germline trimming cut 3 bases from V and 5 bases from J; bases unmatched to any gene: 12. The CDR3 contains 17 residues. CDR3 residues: CAISDPPGTGLDQPQHF. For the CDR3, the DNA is TGTGCCATCAGTGATCCGCCCGGGACAGGCCTCGATCAGCCCCAGCATTTT.

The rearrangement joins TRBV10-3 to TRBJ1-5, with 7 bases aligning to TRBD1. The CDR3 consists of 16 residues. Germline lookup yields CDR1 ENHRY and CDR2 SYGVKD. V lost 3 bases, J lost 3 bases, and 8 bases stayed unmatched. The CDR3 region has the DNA TGTGCCATCAGTGAACTCAGGGGGGCCCTCAATCAGCCCCAGCATTTT. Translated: CAISELRGALNQPQHF.

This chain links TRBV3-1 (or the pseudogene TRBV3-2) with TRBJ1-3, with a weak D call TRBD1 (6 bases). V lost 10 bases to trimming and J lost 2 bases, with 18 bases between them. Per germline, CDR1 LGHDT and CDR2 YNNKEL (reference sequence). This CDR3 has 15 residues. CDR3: CATTASTGPGNTIYF. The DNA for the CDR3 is TGTGCCACCACGGCCTCGACAGGTCCTGGAAACACCATATATTTT.

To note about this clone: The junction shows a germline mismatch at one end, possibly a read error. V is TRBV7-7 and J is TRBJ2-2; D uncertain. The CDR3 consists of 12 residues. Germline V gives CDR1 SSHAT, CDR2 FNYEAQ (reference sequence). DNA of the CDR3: TGTGCTAGCAGCCCACTCACCGGGGAGCTGTTTTTT. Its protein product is CASSPLTGELFF.

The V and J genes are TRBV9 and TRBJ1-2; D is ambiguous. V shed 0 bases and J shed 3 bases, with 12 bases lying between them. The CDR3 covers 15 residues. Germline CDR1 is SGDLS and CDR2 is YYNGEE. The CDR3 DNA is TGTGCCAGCAGCGTAGATGAGGGCGCCCACTATGGCTACACCTTC. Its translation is CASSVDEGAHYGYTF.

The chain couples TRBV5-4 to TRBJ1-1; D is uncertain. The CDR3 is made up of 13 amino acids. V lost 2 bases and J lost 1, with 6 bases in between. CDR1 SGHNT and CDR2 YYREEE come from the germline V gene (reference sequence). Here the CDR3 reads CASSFRQNTEAFF. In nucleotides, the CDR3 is TGTGCCAGCAGCTTTAGACAGAACACTGAAGCTTTCTTT.

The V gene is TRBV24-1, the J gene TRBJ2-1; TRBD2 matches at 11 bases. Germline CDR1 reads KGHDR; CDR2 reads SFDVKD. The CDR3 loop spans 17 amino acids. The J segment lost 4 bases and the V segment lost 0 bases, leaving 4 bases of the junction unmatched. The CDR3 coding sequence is TGTGCCACCAGTGATTTGTCTAGCGGGGGGCATTACAATGAGCAGTTCTTC. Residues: CATSDLSSGGHYNEQFF.

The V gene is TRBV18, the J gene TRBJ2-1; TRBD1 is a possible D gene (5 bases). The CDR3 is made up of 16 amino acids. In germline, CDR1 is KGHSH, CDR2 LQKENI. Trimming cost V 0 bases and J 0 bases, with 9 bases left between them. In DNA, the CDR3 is TGTGCCAGCTCACCACCGCAGGGCAGCTCCTACAATGAGCAGTTCTTC. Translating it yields CASSPPQGSSYNEQFF.

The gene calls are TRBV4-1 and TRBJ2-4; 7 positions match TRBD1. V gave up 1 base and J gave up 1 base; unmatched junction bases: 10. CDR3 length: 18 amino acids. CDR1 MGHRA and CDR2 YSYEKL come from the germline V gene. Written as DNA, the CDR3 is TGCGCCAGCAGCCAAGGAAGAGGGGGCGGTTCGGCCAAAAACATTCAGTACTTC. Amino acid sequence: CASSQGRGGGSAKNIQYF.

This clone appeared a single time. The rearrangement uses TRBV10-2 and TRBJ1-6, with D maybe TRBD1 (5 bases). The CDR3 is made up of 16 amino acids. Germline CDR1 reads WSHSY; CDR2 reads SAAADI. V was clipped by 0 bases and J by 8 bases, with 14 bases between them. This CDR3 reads CASSESDAGMDSPLHF. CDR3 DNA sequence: TGCGCCAGCAGTGAGTCGGATGCAGGGATGGATTCACCCCTCCACTTT.

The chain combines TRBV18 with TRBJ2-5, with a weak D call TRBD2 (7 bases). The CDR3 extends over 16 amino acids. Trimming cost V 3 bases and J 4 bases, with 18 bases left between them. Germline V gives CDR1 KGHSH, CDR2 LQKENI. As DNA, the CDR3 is TGTGCCAGCTCACCCCCTGGGAGGGGGGCAGGAGAGACCCAGTACTTC. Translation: CASSPPGRGAGETQYF.

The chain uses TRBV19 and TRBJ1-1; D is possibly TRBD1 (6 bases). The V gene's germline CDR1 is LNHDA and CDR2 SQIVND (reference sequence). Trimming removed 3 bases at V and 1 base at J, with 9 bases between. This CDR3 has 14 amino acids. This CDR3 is CASSIWGRNTEAFF. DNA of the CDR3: TGTGCCAGTAGTATCTGGGGGCGGAACACTGAAGCTTTCTTT.

This chain's CDR3 is CASSPYQGDGYTF. Here the CDR3 DNA reads TGTGCCAGCTCACCCTACCAGGGTGACGGCTACACCTTC. The chain links TRBV18 to TRBJ1-2, with a tentative D call TRBD1 (5 bases). Germline assignment: CDR1 KGHSH and CDR2 LQKENI. This CDR3 is 13 amino acids long. The V end lost 3 bases, the J end lost 8 bases, and 13 bases lay between the germline ends.

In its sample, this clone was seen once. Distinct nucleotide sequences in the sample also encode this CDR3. This CDR3 is CASRSQDSMNTEAFF. CDR3 DNA: TGTGCCAGCAGATCACAGGACAGTATGAACACTGAAGCTTTCTTT. The chain employs TRBV2 and TRBJ1-1, with TRBD1 as a possible D gene (6 bases). V lost 6 bases, J lost 0 bases, and 14 bases lay in between. The CDR3 sequence is 15 residues long. Looked up from germline, CDR1 is SNHLY and CDR2 is FYNNEI.